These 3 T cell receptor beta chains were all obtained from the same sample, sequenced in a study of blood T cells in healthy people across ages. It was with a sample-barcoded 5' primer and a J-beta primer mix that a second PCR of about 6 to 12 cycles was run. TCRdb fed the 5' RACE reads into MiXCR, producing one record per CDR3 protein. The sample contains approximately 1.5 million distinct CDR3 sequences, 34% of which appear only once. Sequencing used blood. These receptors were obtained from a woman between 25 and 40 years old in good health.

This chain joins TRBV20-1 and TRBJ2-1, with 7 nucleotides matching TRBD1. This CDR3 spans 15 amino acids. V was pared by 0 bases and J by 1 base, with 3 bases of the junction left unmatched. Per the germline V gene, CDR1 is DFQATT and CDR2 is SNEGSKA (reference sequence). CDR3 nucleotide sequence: TGCAGTGCTAGAGAAAAACAGGGGTCCTACAATGAGCAGTTCTTC. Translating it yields CSAREKQGSYNEQFF.

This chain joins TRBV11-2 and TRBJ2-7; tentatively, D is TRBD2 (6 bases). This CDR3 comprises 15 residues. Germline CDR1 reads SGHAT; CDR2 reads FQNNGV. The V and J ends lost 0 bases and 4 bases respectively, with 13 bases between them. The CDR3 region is CASSLESGLSYEQYF. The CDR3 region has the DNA TGTGCCAGCAGCTTAGAATCAGGACTATCATACGAGCAGTACTTC. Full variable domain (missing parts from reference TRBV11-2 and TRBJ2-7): EAGVAQSPRYKIIEKRQSVAFWCNPISGHATLYWYQQILGQGPKLLIQFQNNGVVDDSQLPKDRFSAERLKGVDSTLKIQPAKLEDSAVYLCASSLESGLSYEQYFGPGTRLTVT.

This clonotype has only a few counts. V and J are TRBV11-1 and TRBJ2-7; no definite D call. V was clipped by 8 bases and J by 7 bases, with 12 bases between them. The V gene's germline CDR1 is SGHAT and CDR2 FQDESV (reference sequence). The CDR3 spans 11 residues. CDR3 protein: CASETYGEQYF. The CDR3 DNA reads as TGTGCCAGCGAAACCTACGGGGAGCAGTACTTC.